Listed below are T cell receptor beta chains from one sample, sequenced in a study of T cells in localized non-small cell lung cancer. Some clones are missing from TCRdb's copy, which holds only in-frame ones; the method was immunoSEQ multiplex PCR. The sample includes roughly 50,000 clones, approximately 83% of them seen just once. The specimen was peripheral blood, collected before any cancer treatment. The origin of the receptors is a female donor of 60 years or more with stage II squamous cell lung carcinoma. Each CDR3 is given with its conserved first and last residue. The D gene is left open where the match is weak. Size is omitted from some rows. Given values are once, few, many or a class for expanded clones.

cdr3_nt: TGTGCCAGCAGCTCACAACCTAGCGGGGGAATCTATACGCAGTATTTT
cdr3_aa: CASSSQPSGGIYTQYF
d_call: TRBD2
v_call: TRBV7-8
j_call: TRBJ2-3
cdr3_length: 16
clone_size: .

cdr3_nt: TGTGCCAGCAGCAAAGTTAGGGGGCGATATGGCTACACCTTC
cdr3_aa: CASSKVRGRYGYTF
d_call: .
v_call: TRBV21-1
j_call: TRBJ1-2
cdr3_length: 14
clone_size: few

cdr3_nt: TGTGCTAGTGTTTGGAGGGAGATCACAGATACGCAGTATTTT
cdr3_aa: CASVWREITDTQYF
d_call: .
v_call: TRBV12-5
j_call: TRBJ2-3
cdr3_length: 14
clone_size: few

cdr3_nt: TGCGCCAGCAGCCAAGATTTTGGAGGGCTCTCGAACACTGAAGCTTTCTTT
cdr3_aa: CASSQDFGGLSNTEAFF
d_call: .
v_call: TRBV4-1
j_call: TRBJ1-1
cdr3_length: 17
clone_size: once

cdr3_nt: TGTGCCAGTAATTACGACCCCGGGACAGGGAATGAAAAACTGTTTTTT
cdr3_aa: CASNYDPGTGNEKLFF
d_call: TRBD1
v_call: TRBV19
j_call: TRBJ1-4
cdr3_length: 16
clone_size: .

cdr3_nt: TGTGCCAGCAGCTTAGATGGGTATGGCTACACCTTC
cdr3_aa: CASSLDGYGYTF
d_call: .
v_call: TRBV7-3
j_call: TRBJ1-2
cdr3_length: 12
clone_size: .

cdr3_nt: TGTGCCAGCAGCTTAGGCTCGGGGGCTGAAGCTTTCTTT
cdr3_aa: CASSLGSGAEAFF
d_call: .
v_call: TRBV7-2
j_call: TRBJ1-1
cdr3_length: 13
clone_size: .

cdr3_nt: TGTGCCAGCAGCCCGAGCCCAAACAGGGGGAGATTCGGAAACACCATATATTTT
cdr3_aa: CASSPSPNRGRFGNTIYF
d_call: TRBD1
v_call: TRBV9
j_call: TRBJ1-3
cdr3_length: 18
clone_size: .

cdr3_nt: TGTGCCAGCAGCTATTGGGGCCCCGAAGAGACCCAGTACTTC
cdr3_aa: CASSYWGPEETQYF
d_call: .
v_call: TRBV7-3
j_call: TRBJ2-5
cdr3_length: 14
clone_size: .

cdr3_nt: TGCGCCAGCAGCTCTCGGACACTTAACACCGGGGAGCTGTTTTTT
cdr3_aa: CASSSRTLNTGELFF
d_call: .
v_call: TRBV5-1
j_call: TRBJ2-2
cdr3_length: 15
clone_size: once

cdr3_nt: TGCGCCAGCAGCACTAAGGACGGGAACACTGAAGCTTTCTTT
cdr3_aa: CASSTKDGNTEAFF
d_call: .
v_call: TRBV5-1
j_call: TRBJ1-1
cdr3_length: 14
clone_size: .

cdr3_nt: TGTGCTAGCAGCTTAACTCGCACGAAAGAGACCCAGTACTTC
cdr3_aa: CASSLTRTKETQYF
d_call: .
v_call: TRBV7-7
j_call: TRBJ2-5
cdr3_length: 14
clone_size: .

cdr3_nt: TGTGCCACTCTCGTCCCGGGACTGACTTCGGGGGCCAACGTCCTGACTTTC
cdr3_aa: CATLVPGLTSGANVLTF
d_call: .
v_call: TRBV19
j_call: TRBJ2-6
cdr3_length: 17
clone_size: .

cdr3_nt: TGTGCCAGCAAACTGGGGGATTCTAACTATGGCTACACCTTC
cdr3_aa: CASKLGDSNYGYTF
d_call: .
v_call: TRBV6-5
j_call: TRBJ1-2
cdr3_length: 14
clone_size: .

cdr3_nt: TGTGCCTGGAGTGTAGGGCTAGCGGGGGGGCAAGATACGCAGTATTTT
cdr3_aa: CAWSVGLAGGQDTQYF
d_call: TRBD2
v_call: TRBV30
j_call: TRBJ2-3
cdr3_length: 16
clone_size: .

cdr3_nt: TGTGCCAGCAGCCAAGAGCTTAGGGGGGCAGGAACAGGGGAGCTGTTTTTT
cdr3_aa: CASSQELRGAGTGELFF
d_call: .
v_call: TRBV4-2
j_call: TRBJ2-2
cdr3_length: 17
clone_size: .

cdr3_nt: TGTGCCAGCAGCCAGGGGGTACAAGAGACCCAGTACTTC
cdr3_aa: CASSQGVQETQYF
d_call: .
v_call: TRBV16
j_call: TRBJ2-5
cdr3_length: 13
clone_size: .

cdr3_nt: TGTGCCAGCAGCATAGGGGGGGTAACTAATGAAAAACTGTTTTTT
cdr3_aa: CASSIGGVTNEKLFF
d_call: .
v_call: TRBV7-2
j_call: TRBJ1-4
cdr3_length: 15
clone_size: once

cdr3_nt: TGTGCCAGCTCACCCGCCGGGACAGGGATGGGCACCGGGGAGCTGTTTTTT
cdr3_aa: CASSPAGTGMGTGELFF
d_call: TRBD1
v_call: TRBV18
j_call: TRBJ2-2
cdr3_length: 17
clone_size: .

cdr3_nt: TGTGCCAGCAGCCCAGAAGACAGGGTTTTGGCTTTCTTT
cdr3_aa: CASSPEDRVLAFF
d_call: TRBD1
v_call: TRBV5-4
j_call: TRBJ1-1
cdr3_length: 13
clone_size: once

cdr3_nt: TGCGCCAGCAGCTTGGACGGGGCAGATACGCAGTATTTT
cdr3_aa: CASSLDGADTQYF
d_call: .
v_call: TRBV5-1
j_call: TRBJ2-3
cdr3_length: 13
clone_size: .

cdr3_nt: TGTGCCAGCAGTTTTAGGGGGGGACGAGAGCAGTTCTTC
cdr3_aa: CASSFRGGREQFF
d_call: .
v_call: TRBV27
j_call: TRBJ2-1
cdr3_length: 13
clone_size: .

cdr3_nt: TGCAGCGTTATAGACAGCTCTAACTATGGCTACACCTTC
cdr3_aa: CSVIDSSNYGYTF
d_call: .
v_call: TRBV29-1
j_call: TRBJ1-2
cdr3_length: 13
clone_size: .

cdr3_nt: TGTGCCAGCAGTGAAGGAAAGACATTCGTAGGGAGCTACACCTTC
cdr3_aa: CASSEGKTFVGSYTF
d_call: .
v_call: TRBV6-1
j_call: TRBJ1-2
cdr3_length: 15
clone_size: .

cdr3_nt: TGCGCCAGCAGCTTTTACAGCGGTTCCTACGAGCAGTACTTC
cdr3_aa: CASSFYSGSYEQYF
d_call: .
v_call: TRBV5-1
j_call: TRBJ2-7
cdr3_length: 14
clone_size: .

cdr3_nt: TGTGCCAGCAGCAAAGCGGAGTATGGCAGGGGCTATGGCTACACCTTC
cdr3_aa: CASSKAEYGRGYGYTF
d_call: .
v_call: TRBV21-1
j_call: TRBJ1-2
cdr3_length: 16
clone_size: .

cdr3_nt: TGTGCCAGCAGCTTAGGGGGGGGCCAGGAGACCCAGTACTTC
cdr3_aa: CASSLGGGQETQYF
d_call: .
v_call: TRBV7-2
j_call: TRBJ2-5
cdr3_length: 14
clone_size: .

cdr3_nt: TGTGCCAGCAGCTCACGGAATGAGTCACCCCTCCACTTT
cdr3_aa: CASSSRNESPLHF
d_call: .
v_call: TRBV5-6
j_call: TRBJ1-6
cdr3_length: 13
clone_size: .

cdr3_nt: TGTGCCAGCTCACCAGCTGGGTCACTAGCGGGAGCCTACGAGCAGTACTTC
cdr3_aa: CASSPAGSLAGAYEQYF
d_call: TRBD2
v_call: TRBV18
j_call: TRBJ2-7
cdr3_length: 17
clone_size: once

cdr3_nt: TGTGCCAGCAGCCAAAGAGTAGGCGGAAACACCATATATTTT
cdr3_aa: CASSQRVGGNTIYF
d_call: .
v_call: TRBV14
j_call: TRBJ1-3
cdr3_length: 14
clone_size: .